This record looks at one TCR beta chain sequence and its context. Its antigen is undetermined. This entry comes from a study of radiotherapy plus CTLA-4 blockade in lung cancer. Across the study: An objective response was seen in under 20% of patients, and disease control in less than 40%. Study-wide points: After treatment with radiotherapy plus ipilimumab, TCR clones that came from the tumor expanded in blood.

TCRdb's table, derived via immunoSEQ multiplex PCR, lists solely in-frame clones and lacks some. The sample lists about 120,000 clones, just under 90% seen once, with 5.5% to 8.5% in the top ten. Focal radiation plus CTLA-4 blockade with ipilimumab was administered to patients who had chemo-refractory metastatic non-small-cell lung cancer. Trimming pared 5 bases from V and 8 bases from J, leaving 12 bases between. Germline V gene data show CDR1 as SEHNR and CDR2 as FQNEAQ (reference sequence). CDR3 length: 12 residues. The rearrangement joins TRBV7-9 to TRBJ1-2, with D possibly being TRBD1 (5 bases). This specimen consisted of peripheral blood, obtained from a patient treated with radiotherapy plus ipilimumab. The TCR sequence derives from a human donor with non-small cell lung cancer that progressed on radiotherapy plus ipilimumab. The CDR3, as DNA: TGTGCCAGCAGCCTGAATAACAGGGGCTACACCTTC. Translating it yields CASSLNNRGYTF.